One and the same sample provided the 5 T cell receptor beta chains below, sequenced in a study of memory CD4+ T cells and cytomegalovirus serostatus. The method was immunoSEQ multiplex PCR; TCRdb's version includes in-frame clones alone and lacks a portion of them. The sample yields nearly 50,000 clones, around 80% seen once. Single viable CD3+CD4+CD8-CD45RO+ cells were sorted as the memory CD4+ T cells. The specimen sequenced was memory CD4+ T cells from blood. All receptors derive from an adult in good health and CMV-seronegative.

The rearrangement joins TRBV7-2 to TRBJ1-1; D gene unclear. The germline CDR1 and CDR2 sequences are SGHTA and FQGNSA. Trimming removed 7 bases at V and 1 base at J, with 10 bases between. CDR3 size: 13 residues. In nucleotides, the CDR3 is TGTGCCAGCACCCAGAGCACGAACACTGAAGCTTTCTTT. As protein: CASTQSTNTEAFF.

V usage is TRBV5-1 and J usage is TRBJ2-5; TRBD2 aligns across 10 bases. The CDR3 runs 16 residues. Germline CDR1 is SGHRS and CDR2 is YFSETQ. V shed 6 bases and J 1 base; nucleotides not matched to a gene: 9. CDR3 region: CASTSLAGGPQETQYF. The CDR3 coding sequence is TGCGCCAGCACCTCCTTAGCGGGAGGCCCCCAAGAGACCCAGTACTTC. Variable domain in full (rest from reference TRBV5-1 and TRBJ2-5): KAGVTQTPRYLIKTRGQQVTLSCSPISGHRSVSWYQQTPGQGLQFLFEYFSETQRNKGNFPGRFSGRQFSNSRSEMNVSTLELGDSALYLCASTSLAGGPQETQYFGPGTRLLVL.

The chain uses TRBV6-1 and TRBJ2-7; weak D call: TRBD2 (5 bases). CDR1 is MNHNS and CDR2 is SASEGT in the germline V gene. Trimming left V 0 bases short and J 7 bases short, with 16 bases between. There are 15 residues in the CDR3. CDR3 nucleotide sequence: TGTGCCAGCAGTGAAGCGCAAACATATCCGGGGGAGCAGTACTTC. Translating it yields CASSEAQTYPGEQYF.

By share, this clone ranks as medium-sized (0.01 to 0.1%). The chain links TRBV7-2 to TRBJ2-7, with D uncertain. The DNA matches TRBJ2-1 better at its end, which makes the J call doubtful. Germline CDR1 reads SGHTA; CDR2 reads FQGNSA. This CDR3 contains 13 residues. The CDR3 sequence: CASQRAPSYEQFF. The CDR3, as DNA: TGTGCCAGCCAACGGGCACCTTCCTACGAGCAGTTCTTC.

This sequence joins TRBV19 and TRBJ1-1; maybe TRBD1 (6 bases). V shed 3 bases and J shed 3 bases, with 11 bases lying between them. The CDR3 covers 14 residues. Germline V gene lookup returns CDR1 LNHDA and CDR2 SQIVND (reference sequence). CDR3 sequence (DNA): TGTGCCAGTAGTATCCTCGACAGGCACACTGAAGCTTTCTTT. Amino acids: CASSILDRHTEAFF.